This T cell receptor (beta chain) came from a study of identical twins. Trimming at V came to 5 bases and at J to 2 bases, leaving 6 bases not matched to a gene. The length of the CDR3 is 14 residues. Looked up from germline, CDR1 is SGHTA and CDR2 is FQGNSA. TCRdb analysed the 5' RACE reads with MiXCR anew, one entry per CDR3 protein. This table has around 530,000 distinct CDR3 sequences, roughly 15% appearing once. The same sample was also used in a study of yellow fever vaccine responses in identical twins.

This rearrangement joins TRBV7-2 to TRBJ2-7, with 7 bases identical to TRBD2. Sequenced material: CD4+ T cells sorted from blood. This receptor was identified in a woman aged 18-30 years in good health. This chain's CDR3 is CASSIKRDAYEQYF. In nucleotides, the CDR3 is TGTGCCAGCAGCATAAAGCGGGACGCCTACGAGCAGTACTTC.